This T cell receptor (beta chain) was documented in a study of blood T cell repertoires in COVID-19. Per the germline V gene, CDR1 is MNHEY and CDR2 is SVGAGI. V gave up 8 bases and J gave up 7 bases, with 15 bases separating them. The CDR3 spans 13 residues. The authors' processing: How many nucleated cells were present was estimated from reference gene primer amplification. Generated by immunoSEQ multiplex PCR, the TCRdb table keeps only in-frame clones and is missing some. V and J calls and clone size are given by that table; D and trimming were obtained from the DNA. This sample has roughly 150,000 clones; roughly 91% occur once, and the top ten carry roughly 2%.

Sequences were obtained from peripheral blood. The V and J genes are TRBV6-5 and TRBJ2-1, with TRBD1 as a possible D gene (6 bases). The source of this sequence is a young man with acute or convalescent COVID-19. The CDR3 loop reads CASAKTGMNEQFF. The CDR3, as DNA: TGTGCCAGCGCTAAGACAGGCATGAATGAGCAGTTCTTC.